This section outlines one TCR beta chain sequence together with its context. Its antigen remains unidentified. The entry originates in a study of cytomegalovirus exposure and HLA in healthy donors. Whole-study findings and limits: Subsequent analysis found a tendency for first-cohort TCR clusters to co-occur within the 120 or so validation repertoires.

A roughly 120-subject validation cohort, separate from the roughly 680-subject first cohort, supplied the donors. The method was immunoSEQ multiplex PCR; TCRdb's version includes in-frame clones alone and lacks a portion of them. The sample consists of 120,000 or so clones, about 96% of them appearing once. Germline V gene data show CDR1 as MDHEN and CDR2 as SYDVKM. The CDR3 has 12 residues. Trimming at V came to 9 bases and at J to 6 bases, leaving 5 bases not matched to a gene. This receptor was identified in a man between 18 and 29 years old in good health and CMV-seronegative. Sequencing was done on a sample of PBMCs. V is TRBV28 and J is TRBJ2-5, with 9 positions matching TRBD1. CDR3 sequence: CASTGGLKTQYF. CDR3 coding DNA: TGTGCCAGTACAGGGGGCTTGAAGACCCAGTACTTC.